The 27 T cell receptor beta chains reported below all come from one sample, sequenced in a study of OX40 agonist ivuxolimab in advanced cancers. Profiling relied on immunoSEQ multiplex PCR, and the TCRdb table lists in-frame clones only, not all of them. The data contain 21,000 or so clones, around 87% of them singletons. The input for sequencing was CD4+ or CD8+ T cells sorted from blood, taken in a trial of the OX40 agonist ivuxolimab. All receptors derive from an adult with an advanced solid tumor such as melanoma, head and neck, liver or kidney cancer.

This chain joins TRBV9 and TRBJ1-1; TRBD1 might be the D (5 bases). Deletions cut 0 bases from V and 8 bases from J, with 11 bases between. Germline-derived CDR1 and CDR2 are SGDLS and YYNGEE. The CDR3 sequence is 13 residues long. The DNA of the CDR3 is TGTGCCAGCAGCGTAGGGGACTACCCCGAAGCTTTCTTT. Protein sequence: CASSVGDYPEAFF.

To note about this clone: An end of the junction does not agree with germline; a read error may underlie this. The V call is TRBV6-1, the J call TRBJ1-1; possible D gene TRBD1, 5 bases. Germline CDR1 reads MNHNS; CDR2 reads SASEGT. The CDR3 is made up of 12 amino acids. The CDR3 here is CASRGANTEAFF. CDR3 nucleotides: TGCGCTAGTCGGGGCGCGAACACTGAAGCTTTCTTT.

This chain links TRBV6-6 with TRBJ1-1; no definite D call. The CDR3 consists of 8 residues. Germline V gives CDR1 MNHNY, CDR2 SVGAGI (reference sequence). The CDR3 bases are TGTGCGGTGGATGAAGCTTTCTTT. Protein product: CAVDEAFF.

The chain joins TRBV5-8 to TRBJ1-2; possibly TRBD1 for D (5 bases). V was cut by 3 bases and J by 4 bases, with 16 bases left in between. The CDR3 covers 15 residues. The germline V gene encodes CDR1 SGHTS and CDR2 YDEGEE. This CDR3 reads CASSSIRRDPYGYTF. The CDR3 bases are TGTGCCAGCAGCTCTATTCGCAGGGATCCCTATGGCTACACCTTC. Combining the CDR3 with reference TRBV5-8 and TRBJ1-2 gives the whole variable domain EAGVTQSPTHLIKTRGQQATLRCSPISGHTSVYWYQQALGLGLQFLLWYDEGEERNRGNFPPRFSGRQFPNYSSELNVNALELEDSALYLCASSSIRRDPYGYTFGSGTRLTVV.

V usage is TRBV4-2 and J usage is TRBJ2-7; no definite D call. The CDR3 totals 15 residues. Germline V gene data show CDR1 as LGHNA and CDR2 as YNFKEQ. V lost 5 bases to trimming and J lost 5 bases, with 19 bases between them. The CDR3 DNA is TGTGCCAGCAGCGAGAGGTTAGGACGAACTAACGAGCAGTACTTC. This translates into CASSERLGRTNEQYF.

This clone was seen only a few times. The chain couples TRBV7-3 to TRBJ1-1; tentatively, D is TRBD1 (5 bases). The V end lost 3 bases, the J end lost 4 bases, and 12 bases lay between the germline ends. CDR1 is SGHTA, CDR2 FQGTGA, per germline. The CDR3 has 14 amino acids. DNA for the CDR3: TGTGCCAGCAGCTTGGGGCTCGTAGGCACTGAAGCTTTCTTT. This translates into CASSLGLVGTEAFF.

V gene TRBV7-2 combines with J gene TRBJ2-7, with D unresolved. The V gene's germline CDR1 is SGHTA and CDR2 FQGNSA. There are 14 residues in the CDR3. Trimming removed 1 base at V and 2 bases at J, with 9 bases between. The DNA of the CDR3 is TGTGCCAGCAGCTTAGGCGGTTGGGCCTACGAGCAGTACTTC. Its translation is CASSLGGWAYEQYF.

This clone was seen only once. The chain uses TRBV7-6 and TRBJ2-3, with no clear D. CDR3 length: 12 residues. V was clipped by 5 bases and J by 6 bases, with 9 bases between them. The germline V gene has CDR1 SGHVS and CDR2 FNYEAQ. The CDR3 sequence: CASSPVSDTQYF. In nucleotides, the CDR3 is TGTGCCAGCAGCCCCGTTTCCGATACGCAGTATTTT.

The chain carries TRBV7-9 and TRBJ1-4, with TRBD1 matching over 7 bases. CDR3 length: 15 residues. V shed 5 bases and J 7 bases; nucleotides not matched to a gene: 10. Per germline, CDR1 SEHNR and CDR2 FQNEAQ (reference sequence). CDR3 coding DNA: TGTGCCAGCAGCCCGGTACAGGGGAGGGGTGAAAAACTGTTTTTT. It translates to CASSPVQGRGEKLFF.

CDR3 protein: CASSVPSGGNNEQFF. CDR3 coding DNA: TGTGCCAGCAGCGTCCCTAGTGGGGGGAACAATGAGCAGTTCTTC. This sequence joins TRBV9 and TRBJ2-1; a possible D gene is TRBD2 (6 bases). The germline CDR1 and CDR2 sequences are SGDLS and YYNGEE. This CDR3 region has 15 residues. V lost 2 bases and J lost 5, with 14 bases in between.

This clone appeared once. The CDR3 spells CASSLGRGWGNQPQHF. The CDR3 coding sequence is TGTGCCAGCAGCTTGGGTCGGGGTTGGGGCAATCAGCCCCAGCATTTT. The chain carries TRBV5-6 and TRBJ1-5; D ambiguous. Trimming took off 0 bases at V and 2 bases at J, with 12 bases between the two ends. The CDR3 totals 16 residues. CDR1 SGHDT and CDR2 YYEEEE come from the germline V gene.

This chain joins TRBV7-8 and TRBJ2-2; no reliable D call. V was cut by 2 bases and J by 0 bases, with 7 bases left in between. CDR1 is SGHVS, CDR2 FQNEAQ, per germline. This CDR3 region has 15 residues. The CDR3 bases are TGTGCCAGCAGCTTATTTGGGGCGAACACCGGGGAGCTGTTTTTT. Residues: CASSLFGANTGELFF.

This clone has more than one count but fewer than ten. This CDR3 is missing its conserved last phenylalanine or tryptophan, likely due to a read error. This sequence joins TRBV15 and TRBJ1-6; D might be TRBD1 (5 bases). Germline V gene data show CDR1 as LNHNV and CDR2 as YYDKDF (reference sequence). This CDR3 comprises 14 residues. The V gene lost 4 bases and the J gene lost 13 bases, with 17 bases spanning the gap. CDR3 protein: CATSKDRGGIPLHL. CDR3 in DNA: TGTGCCACCAGCAAAGATAGGGGAGGGATTCCCCTCCACCTT.

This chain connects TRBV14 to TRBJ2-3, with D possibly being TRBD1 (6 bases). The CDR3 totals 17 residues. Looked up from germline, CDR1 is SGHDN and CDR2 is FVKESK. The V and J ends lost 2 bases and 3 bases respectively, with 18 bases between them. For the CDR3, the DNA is TGTGCCAGCAGCCAAAGGGGGTTGGGGTGGAGGACAGATACGCAGTATTTT. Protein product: CASSQRGLGWRTDTQYF.

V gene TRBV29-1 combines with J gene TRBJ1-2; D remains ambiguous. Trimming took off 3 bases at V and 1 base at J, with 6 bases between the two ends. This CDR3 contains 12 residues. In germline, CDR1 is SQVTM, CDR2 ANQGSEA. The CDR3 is CSVEASNYGYTF. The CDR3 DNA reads TGCAGCGTTGAGGCCAGTAACTATGGCTACACCTTC.

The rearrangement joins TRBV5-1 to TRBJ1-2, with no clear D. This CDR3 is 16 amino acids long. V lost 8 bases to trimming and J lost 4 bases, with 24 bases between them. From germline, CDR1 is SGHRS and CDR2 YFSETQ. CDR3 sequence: CASRKSQNGPGYGYTF. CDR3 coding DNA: TGCGCCAGTCGGAAGAGCCAAAACGGGCCGGGCTATGGCTACACCTTC.

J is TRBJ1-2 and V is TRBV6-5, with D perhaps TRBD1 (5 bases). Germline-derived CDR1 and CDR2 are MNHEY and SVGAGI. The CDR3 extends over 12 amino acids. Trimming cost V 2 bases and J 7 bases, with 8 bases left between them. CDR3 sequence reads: CASSYGQSGYTF. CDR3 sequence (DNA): TGTGCCAGCAGTTACGGACAATCTGGCTACACCTTC.

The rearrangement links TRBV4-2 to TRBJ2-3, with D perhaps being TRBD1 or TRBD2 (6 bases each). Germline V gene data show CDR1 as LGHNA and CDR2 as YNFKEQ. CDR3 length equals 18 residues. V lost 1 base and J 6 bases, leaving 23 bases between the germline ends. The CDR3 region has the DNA TGTGCCAGCAGCCAAGGTCGAGGAAGTGGGGGGCCCCGGGATACGCAGTATTTT. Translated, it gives CASSQGRGSGGPRDTQYF.

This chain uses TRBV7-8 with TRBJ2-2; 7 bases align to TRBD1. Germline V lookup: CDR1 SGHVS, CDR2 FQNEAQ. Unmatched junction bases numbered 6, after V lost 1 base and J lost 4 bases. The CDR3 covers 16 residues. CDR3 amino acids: CASSLVIGGSTGELFF. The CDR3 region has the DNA TGTGCCAGCAGCTTAGTTATAGGGGGCAGCACCGGGGAGCTGTTTTTT.

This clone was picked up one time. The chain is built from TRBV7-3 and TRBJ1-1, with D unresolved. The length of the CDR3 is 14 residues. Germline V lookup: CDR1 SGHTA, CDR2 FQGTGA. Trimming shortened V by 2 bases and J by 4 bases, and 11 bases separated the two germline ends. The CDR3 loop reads CASSLRGCSTEAFF. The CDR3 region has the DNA TGTGCCAGCAGCTTACGGGGATGCAGCACTGAAGCTTTCTTT.

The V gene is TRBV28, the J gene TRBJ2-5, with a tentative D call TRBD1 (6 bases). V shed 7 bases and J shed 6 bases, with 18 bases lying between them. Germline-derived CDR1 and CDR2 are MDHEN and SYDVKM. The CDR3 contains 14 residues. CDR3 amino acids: CASIGQTLSQTQYF. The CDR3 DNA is TGTGCCAGCATAGGACAGACCCTGTCGCAGACCCAGTACTTC. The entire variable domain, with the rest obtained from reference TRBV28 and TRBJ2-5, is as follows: DVKVTQSSRYLVKRTGEKVFLECVQDMDHENMFWYRQDPGLGLRLIYFSYDVKMKEKGDIPEGYSVSREKKERFSLILESASTNQTSMYLCASIGQTLSQTQYFGPGTRLLVL.

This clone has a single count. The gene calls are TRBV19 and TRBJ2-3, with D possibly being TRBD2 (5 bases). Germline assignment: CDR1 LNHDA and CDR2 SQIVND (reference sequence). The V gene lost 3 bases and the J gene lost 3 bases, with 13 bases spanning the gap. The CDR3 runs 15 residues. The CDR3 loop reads CASSMLLGGTDTQYF. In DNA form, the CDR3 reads TGTGCCAGTAGTATGCTCCTAGGAGGTACAGATACGCAGTATTTT.

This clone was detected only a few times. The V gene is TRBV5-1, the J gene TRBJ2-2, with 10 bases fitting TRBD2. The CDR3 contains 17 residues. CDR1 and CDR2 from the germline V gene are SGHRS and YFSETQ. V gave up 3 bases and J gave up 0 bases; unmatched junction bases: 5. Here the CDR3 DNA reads TGCGCCAGCAGCTATGTTAGCGGGGGGCCGAACACCGGGGAGCTGTTTTTT. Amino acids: CASSYVSGGPNTGELFF. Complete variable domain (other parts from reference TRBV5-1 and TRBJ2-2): KAGVTQTPRYLIKTRGQQVTLSCSPISGHRSVSWYQQTPGQGLQFLFEYFSETQRNKGNFPGRFSGRQFSNSRSEMNVSTLELGDSALYLCASSYVSGGPNTGELFFGEGSRLTVL.

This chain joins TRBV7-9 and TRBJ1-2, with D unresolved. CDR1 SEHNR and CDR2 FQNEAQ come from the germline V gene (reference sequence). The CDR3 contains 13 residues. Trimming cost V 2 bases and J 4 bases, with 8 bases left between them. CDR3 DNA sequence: TGTGCCAGCAGCTTAAGGGAGCCCTATGGCTACACCTTC. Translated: CASSLREPYGYTF.

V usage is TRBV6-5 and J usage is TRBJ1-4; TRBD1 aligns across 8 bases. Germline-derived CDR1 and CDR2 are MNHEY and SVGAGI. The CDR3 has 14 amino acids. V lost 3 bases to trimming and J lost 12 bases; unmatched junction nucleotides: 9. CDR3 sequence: CASSYGTGVGELFF. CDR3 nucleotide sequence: TGTGCCAGCAGTTATGGGACAGGTGTCGGAGAACTGTTTTTT.

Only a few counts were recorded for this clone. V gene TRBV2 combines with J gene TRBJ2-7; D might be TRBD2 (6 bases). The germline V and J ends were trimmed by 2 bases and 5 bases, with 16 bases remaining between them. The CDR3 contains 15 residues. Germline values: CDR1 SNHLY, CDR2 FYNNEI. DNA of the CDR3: TGTGCCAGCAGTGAAAAGTGGGGGGTAGGGGACGAGCAGTACTTC. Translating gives CASSEKWGVGDEQYF. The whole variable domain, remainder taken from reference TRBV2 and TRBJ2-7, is EPEVTQTPSHQVTQMGQEVILRCVPISNHLYFYWYRQILGQKVEFLVSFYNNEISEKSEIFDDQFSVERPDGSNFTLKIRSTKLEDSAMYFCASSEKWGVGDEQYFGPGTRLTVT.

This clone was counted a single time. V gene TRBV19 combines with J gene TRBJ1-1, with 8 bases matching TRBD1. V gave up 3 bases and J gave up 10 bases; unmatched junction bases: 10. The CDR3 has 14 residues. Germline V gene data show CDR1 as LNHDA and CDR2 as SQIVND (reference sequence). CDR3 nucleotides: TGTGCCAGTAGTATCGACAGGGGCCGGTCTGGAGCTTTCTTT. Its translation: CASSIDRGRSGAFF.